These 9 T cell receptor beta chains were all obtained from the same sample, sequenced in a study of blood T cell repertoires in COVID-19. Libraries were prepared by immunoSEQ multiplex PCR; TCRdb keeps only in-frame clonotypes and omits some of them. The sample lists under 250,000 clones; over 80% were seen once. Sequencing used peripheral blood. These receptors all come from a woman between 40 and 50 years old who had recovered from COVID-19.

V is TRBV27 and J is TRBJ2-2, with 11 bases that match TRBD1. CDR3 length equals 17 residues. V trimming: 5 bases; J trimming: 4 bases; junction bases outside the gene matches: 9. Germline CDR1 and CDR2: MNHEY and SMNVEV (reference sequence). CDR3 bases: TGTGCCAGCAGTCCACTTAGAGGACAGGGGGCCACCGGGGAGCTGTTTTTT. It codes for CASSPLRGQGATGELFF.

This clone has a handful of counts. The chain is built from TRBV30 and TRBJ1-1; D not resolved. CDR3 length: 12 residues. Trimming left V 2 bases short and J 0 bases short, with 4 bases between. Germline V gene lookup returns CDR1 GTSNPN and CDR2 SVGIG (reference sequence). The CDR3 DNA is TGTGCCTGGAGTTATGTGAACACTGAAGCTTTCTTT. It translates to CAWSYVNTEAFF.

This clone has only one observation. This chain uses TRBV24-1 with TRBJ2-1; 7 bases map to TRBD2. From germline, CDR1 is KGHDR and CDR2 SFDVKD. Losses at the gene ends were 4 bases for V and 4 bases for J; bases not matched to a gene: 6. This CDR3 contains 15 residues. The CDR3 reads CATSDSGTTYNEQFF. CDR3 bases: TGTGCCACCAGTGACTCCGGGACTACGTACAATGAGCAGTTCTTC.

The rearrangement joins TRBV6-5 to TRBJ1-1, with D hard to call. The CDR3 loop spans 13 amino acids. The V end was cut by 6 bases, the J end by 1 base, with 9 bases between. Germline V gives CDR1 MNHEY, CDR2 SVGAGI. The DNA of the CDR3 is TGTGCCAGCAGCATAACAGCGAACACTGAAGCTTTCTTT. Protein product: CASSITANTEAFF.

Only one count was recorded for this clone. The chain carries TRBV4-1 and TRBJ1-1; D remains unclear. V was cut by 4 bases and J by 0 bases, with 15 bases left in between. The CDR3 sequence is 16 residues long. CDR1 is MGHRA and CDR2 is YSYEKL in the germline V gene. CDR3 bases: TGCGCCAGCAGCCGCCCCGCGGTTCGGATGAACACTGAAGCTTTCTTT. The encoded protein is CASSRPAVRMNTEAFF.

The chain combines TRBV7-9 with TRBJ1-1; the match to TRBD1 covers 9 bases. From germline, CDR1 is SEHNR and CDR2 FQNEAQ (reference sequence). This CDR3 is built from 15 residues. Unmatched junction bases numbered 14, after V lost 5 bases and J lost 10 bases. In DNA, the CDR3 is TGTGCCAGCAGCACCCAGGGGACAGGGCGTGTCGTAGCTTTCTTT. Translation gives CASSTQGTGRVVAFF.

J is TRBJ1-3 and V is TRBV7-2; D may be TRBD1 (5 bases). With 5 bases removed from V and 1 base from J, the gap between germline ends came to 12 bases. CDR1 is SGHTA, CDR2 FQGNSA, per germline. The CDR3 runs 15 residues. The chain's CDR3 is CASSAQVPSGNTIYF. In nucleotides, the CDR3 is TGTGCCAGCAGCGCACAGGTACCTTCTGGAAACACCATATATTTT.

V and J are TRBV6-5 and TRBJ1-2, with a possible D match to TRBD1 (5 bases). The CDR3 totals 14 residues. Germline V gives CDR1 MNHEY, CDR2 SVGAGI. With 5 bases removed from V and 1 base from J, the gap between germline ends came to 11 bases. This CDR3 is CASSRGQYNYGYTF. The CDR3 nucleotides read TGTGCCAGCAGTCGAGGACAATATAACTATGGCTACACCTTC.

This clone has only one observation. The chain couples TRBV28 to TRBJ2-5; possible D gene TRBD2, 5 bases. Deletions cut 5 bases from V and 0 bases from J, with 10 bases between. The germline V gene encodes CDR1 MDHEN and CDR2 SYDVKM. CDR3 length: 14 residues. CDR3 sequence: CASSSAGHQETQYF. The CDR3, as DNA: TGTGCCAGCAGTAGTGCGGGTCACCAAGAGACCCAGTACTTC.